The sequence of this TCR beta chain was determined in a study of T cells in Graves' hyperthyroidism and ophthalmopathy. RNA transcripts were the template for amplifying TCR beta CDR3 regions. HTBI primers were employed in a first-round RT-PCR of the TCR CDR3. TCRdb used MiXCR to reprocess the multiplex PCR reads, holding one entry per CDR3 protein. The profile shows around 700,000 distinct CDR3 sequences, around 19% of them singletons. This clonotype was detected only a few times. Germline V gene sequence: CDR1 GTSNPN, CDR2 SVGIG (reference sequence). V lost 0 bases to trimming and J lost 0 bases, with 5 bases between them. The CDR3 is 14 residues long.

The chain recombines TRBV30 with TRBJ2-2; D call uncertain. Sequenced sample: blood. The receptor comes from a woman aged 45-60 years with Graves' hyperthyroidism that later progressed to Graves' ophthalmopathy. The CDR3 sequence: CAWSVVPNTGELFF. For the CDR3, the DNA is TGTGCCTGGAGTGTTGTACCGAACACCGGGGAGCTGTTTTTT.